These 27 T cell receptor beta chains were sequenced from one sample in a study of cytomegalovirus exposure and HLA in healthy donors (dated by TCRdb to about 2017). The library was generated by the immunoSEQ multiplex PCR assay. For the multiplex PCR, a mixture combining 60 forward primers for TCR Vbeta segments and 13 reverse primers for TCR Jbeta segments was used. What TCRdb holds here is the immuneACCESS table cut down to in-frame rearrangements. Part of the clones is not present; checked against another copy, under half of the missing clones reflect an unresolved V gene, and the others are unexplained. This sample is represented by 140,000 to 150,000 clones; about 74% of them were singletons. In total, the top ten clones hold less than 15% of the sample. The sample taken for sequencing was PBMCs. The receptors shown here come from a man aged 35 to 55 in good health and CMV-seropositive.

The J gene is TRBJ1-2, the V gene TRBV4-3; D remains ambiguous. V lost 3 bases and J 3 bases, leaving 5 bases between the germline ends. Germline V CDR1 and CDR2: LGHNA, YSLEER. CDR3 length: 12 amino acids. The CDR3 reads CASSQRDYGYTF. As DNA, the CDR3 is TGCGCCAGCAGCCAGCGGGACTATGGCTACACCTTC.

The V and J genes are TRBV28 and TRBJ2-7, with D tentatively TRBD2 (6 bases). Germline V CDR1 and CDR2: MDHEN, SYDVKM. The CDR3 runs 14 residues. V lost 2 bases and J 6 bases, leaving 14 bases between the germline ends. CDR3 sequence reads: CASSLAGPWIEQYF. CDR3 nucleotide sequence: TGTGCCAGCAGTTTAGCGGGGCCCTGGATCGAGCAGTACTTC.

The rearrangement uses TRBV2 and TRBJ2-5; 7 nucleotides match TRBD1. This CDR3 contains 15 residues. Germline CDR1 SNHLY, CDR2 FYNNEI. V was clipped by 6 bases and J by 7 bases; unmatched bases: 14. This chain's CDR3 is CASSPEIDREGTQYF. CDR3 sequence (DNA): TGTGCCAGCAGCCCTGAGATTGACAGGGAAGGGACCCAGTACTTC. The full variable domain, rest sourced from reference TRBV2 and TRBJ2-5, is EPEVTQTPSHQVTQMGQEVILRCVPISNHLYFYWYRQILGQKVEFLVSFYNNEISEKSEIFDDQFSVERPDGSNFTLKIRSTKLEDSAMYFCASSPEIDREGTQYFGPGTRLLVL.

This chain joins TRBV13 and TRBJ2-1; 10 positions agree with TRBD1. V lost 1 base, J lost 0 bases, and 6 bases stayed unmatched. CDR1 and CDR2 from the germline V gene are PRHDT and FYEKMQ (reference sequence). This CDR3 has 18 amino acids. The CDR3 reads CASSLDWTGGSSYNEQFF. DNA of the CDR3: TGTGCCAGCAGCTTAGATTGGACAGGGGGAAGCTCCTACAATGAGCAGTTCTTC.

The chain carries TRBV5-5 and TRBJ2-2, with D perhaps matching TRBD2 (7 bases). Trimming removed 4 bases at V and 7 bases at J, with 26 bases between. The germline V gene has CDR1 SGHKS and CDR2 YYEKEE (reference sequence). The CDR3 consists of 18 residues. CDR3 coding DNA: TGTGCCAGCAGCCCGAACGACCGGGGGGCGACGAGAAGCGGGGAGCTGTTTTTT. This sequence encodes CASSPNDRGATRSGELFF.

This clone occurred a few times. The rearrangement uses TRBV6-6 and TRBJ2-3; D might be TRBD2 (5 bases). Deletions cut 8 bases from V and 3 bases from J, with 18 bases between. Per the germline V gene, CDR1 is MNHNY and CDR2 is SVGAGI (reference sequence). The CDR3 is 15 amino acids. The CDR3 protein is CASSLGDSQTDTQYF. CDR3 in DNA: TGTGCCAGCTCCCTGGGAGATTCCCAAACAGATACGCAGTATTTT.

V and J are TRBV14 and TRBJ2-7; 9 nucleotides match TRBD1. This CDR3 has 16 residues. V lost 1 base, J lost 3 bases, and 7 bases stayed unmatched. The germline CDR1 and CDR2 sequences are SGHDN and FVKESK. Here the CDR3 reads CASSQGWYRGLYEQYF. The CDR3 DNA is TGTGCCAGCAGCCAAGGGTGGTACAGGGGGCTCTACGAGCAGTACTTC.

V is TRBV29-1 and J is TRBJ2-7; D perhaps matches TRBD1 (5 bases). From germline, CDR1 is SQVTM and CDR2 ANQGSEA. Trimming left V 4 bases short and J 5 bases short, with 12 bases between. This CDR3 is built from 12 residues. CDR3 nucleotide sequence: TGCAGCGTTGGGCAGGGCGATGACGAGCAGTACTTC. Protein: CSVGQGDDEQYF.

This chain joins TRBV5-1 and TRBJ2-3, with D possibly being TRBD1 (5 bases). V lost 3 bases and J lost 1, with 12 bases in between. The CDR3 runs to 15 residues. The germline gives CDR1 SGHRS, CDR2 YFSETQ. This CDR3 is CASSSTASGTDTQYF. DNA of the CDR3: TGCGCCAGCAGCTCGACAGCCTCGGGCACAGATACGCAGTATTTT.

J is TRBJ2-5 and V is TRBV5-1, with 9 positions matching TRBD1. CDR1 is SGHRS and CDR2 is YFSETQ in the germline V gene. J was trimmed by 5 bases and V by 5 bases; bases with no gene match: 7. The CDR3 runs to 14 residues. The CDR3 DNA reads TGCGCCAGCAGGCCGATACAGGGGGCCGAGACCCAGTACTTC. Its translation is CASRPIQGAETQYF.

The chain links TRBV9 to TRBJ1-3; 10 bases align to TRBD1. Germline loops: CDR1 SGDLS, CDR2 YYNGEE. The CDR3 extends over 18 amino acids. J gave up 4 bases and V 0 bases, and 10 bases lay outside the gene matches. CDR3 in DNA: TGTGCCAGCAGCGTAGGACCGCCTCGGGGACAGGGGGGAAACACCATATATTTT. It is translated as CASSVGPPRGQGGNTIYF.

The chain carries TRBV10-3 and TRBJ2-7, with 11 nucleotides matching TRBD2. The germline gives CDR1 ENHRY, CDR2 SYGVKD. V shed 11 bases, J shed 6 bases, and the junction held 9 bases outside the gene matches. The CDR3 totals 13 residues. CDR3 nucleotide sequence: TGTGCCCTAGGGGGACTAGCGGAAGGCGAGCAGTACTTC. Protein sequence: CALGGLAEGEQYF.

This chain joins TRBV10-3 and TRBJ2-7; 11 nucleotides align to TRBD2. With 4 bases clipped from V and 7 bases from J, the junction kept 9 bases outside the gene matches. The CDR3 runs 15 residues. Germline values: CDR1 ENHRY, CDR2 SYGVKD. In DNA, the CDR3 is TGTGCCATCAGTGGGGGACTAGCGGCACCTCCTGAGCAGTACTTC. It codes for CAISGGLAAPPEQYF.

For the CDR3, the DNA is TGTGCCAGCAGTGATGGAGGGGGCTTCTACGAGCAGTACTTC. Protein product: CASSDGGGFYEQYF. J is TRBJ2-7 and V is TRBV6-1, with D possibly being TRBD1 (7 bases). The V end was cut by 3 bases, the J end by 3 bases, with 12 bases between. CDR1 and CDR2 from the germline V gene are MNHNS and SASEGT. This CDR3 comprises 14 residues.

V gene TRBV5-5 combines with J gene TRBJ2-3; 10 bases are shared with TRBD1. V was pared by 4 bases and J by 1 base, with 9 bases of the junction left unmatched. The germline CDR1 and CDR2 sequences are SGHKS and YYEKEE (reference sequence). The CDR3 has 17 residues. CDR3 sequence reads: CASSRDRGGFGTDTQYF. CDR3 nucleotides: TGTGCCAGCAGCCGGGACAGGGGAGGCTTTGGCACAGATACGCAGTATTTT. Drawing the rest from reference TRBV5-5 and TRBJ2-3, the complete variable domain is DAGVTQSPTHLIKTRGQQVTLRCSPISGHKSVSWYQQVLGQGPQFIFQYYEKEERGRGNFPDRFSARQFPNYSSELNVNALLLGDSALYLCASSRDRGGFGTDTQYFGPGTRLTVL.

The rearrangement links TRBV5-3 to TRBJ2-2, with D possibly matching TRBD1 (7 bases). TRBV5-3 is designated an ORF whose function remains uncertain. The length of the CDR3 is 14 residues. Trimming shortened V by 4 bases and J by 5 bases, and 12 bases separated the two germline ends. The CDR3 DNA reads TGTGCCAGAAGCCAGACAGGGAGGACCGGGGAGCTGTTTTTT. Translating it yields CARSQTGRTGELFF.

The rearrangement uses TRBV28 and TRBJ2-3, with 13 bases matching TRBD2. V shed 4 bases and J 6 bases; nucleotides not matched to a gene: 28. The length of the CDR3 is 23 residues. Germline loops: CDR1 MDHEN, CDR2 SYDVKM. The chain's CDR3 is CASSSSYHLRLAGGPTNADTQYF. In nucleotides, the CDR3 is TGTGCCAGCAGTTCTTCCTATCATCTTCGACTAGCGGGAGGCCCAACAAATGCGGATACGCAGTATTTT.

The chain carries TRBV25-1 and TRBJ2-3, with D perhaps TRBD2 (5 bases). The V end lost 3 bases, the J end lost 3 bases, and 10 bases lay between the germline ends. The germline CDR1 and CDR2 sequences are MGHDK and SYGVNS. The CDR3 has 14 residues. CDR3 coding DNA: TGTGCCAGCAGTGACGGTGAGCGGACAGATACGCAGTATTTT. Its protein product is CASSDGERTDTQYF.

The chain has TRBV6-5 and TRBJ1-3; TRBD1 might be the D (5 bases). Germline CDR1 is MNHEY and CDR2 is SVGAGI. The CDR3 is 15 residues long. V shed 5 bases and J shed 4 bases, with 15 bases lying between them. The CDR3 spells CASSPRRVSGNTIYF. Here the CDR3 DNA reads TGTGCCAGCAGTCCTCGCAGGGTGTCCGGAAACACCATATATTTT.

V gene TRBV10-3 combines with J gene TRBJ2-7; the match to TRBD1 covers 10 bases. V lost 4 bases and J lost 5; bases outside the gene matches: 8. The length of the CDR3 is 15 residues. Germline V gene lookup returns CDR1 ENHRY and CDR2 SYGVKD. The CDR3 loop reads CAISGGGQGFNEQYF. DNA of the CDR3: TGTGCCATCAGTGGGGGGGGACAGGGGTTCAACGAGCAGTACTTC.

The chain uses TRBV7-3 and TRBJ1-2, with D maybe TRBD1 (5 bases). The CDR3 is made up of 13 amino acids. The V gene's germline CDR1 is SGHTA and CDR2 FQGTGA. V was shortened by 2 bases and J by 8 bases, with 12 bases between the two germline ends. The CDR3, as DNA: TGTGCCAGCAGCTTATCGCAAGGGGTCGGCTACACCTTC. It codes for CASSLSQGVGYTF. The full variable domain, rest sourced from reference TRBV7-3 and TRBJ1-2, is GAGVSQTPSNKVTEKGKYVELRCDPISGHTALYWYRQSLGQGPEFLIYFQGTGAADDSGLPNDRFFAVRPEGSVSTLKIQRTERGDSAVYLCASSLSQGVGYTFGSGTRLTVV.

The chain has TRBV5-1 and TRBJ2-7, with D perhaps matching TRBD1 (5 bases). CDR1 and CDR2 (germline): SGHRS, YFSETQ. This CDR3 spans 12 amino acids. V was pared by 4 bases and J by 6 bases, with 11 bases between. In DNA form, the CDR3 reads TGCGCCAGCAGCCCGGACATCCTCGAGCAGTACTTC. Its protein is CASSPDILEQYF.

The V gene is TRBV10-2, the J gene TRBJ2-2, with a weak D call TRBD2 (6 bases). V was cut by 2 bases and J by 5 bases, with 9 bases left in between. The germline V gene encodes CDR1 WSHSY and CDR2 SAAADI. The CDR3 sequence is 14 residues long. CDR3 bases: TGCGCCAGCAGTGAGGATGGGGGGACCGGGGAGCTGTTTTTT. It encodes CASSEDGGTGELFF.

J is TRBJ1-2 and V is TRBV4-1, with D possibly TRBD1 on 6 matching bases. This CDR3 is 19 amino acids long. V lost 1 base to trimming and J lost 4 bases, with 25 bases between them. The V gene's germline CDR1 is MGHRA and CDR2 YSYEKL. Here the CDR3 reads CASSQVQAKLGANRYGYTF. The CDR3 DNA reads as TGCGCCAGCAGCCAAGTTCAGGCGAAATTGGGGGCGAATCGCTATGGCTACACCTTC.

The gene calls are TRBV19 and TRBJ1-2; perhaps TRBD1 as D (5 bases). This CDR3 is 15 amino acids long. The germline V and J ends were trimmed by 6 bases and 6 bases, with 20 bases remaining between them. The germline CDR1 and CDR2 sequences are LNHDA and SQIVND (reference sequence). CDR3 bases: TGTGCCAGTAGCCGGGCGGACAAAGGGCACCATGGCTACACCTTC. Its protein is CASSRADKGHHGYTF.

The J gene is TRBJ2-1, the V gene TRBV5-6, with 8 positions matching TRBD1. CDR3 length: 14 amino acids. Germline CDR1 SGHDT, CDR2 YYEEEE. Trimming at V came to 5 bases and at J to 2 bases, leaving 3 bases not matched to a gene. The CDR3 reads CASSSGGAYNEQFF. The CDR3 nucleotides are TGTGCCAGCAGTTCAGGGGGCGCCTACAATGAGCAGTTCTTC.

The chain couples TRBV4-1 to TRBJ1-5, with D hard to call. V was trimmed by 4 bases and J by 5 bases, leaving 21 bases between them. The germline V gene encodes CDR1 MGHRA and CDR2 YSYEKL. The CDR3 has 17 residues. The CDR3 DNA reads TGCGCCAGCAGCCGCACAAGTTTGGACTTGGGATATCAGCCCCAGCATTTT. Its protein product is CASSRTSLDLGYQPQHF.